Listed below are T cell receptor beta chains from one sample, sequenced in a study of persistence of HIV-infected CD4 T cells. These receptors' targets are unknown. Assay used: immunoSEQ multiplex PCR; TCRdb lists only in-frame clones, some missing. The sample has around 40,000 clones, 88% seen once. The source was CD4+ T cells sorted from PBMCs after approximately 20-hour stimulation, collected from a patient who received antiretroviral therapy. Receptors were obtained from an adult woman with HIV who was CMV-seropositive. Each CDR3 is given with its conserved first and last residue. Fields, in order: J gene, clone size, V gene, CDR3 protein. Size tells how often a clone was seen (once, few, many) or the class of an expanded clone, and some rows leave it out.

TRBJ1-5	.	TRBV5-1	CASSPLGTGNQPQHF
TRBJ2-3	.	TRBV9	CASSVGQGDVTDTQYF
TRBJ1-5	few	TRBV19	CASSIAHKGNQPQHF
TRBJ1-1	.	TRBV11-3	CASSRDRNEAFF
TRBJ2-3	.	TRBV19	CASSIGRGLAGAYDTQYF
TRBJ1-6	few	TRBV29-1	CSIQEPRDSPLHF
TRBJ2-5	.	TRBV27	CASYGSGDRETQYF
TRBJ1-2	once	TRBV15	CATSREVVGSYGYTF
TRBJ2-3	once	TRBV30	CARSGAFTDTQYF
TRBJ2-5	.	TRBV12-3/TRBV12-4	CASSARGTQYF
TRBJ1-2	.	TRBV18	CASSPQARTDSYGYTF
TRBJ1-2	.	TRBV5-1	CASSLGRGYGYTF
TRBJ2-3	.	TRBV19	CATKGQTSTDTQYF
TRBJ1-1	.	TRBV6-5	CASLPPGTEAFF
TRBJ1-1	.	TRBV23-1	CASRGGDEAGETEAFF
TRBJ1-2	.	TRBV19	CASSDWDPGNYGYTF
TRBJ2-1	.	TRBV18	CASSFKGQAGDRGEQFF
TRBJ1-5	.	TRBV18	CASSPSGVWQPQHF
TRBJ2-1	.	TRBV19	CASSIEGTTQFF
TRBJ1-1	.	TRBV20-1	CSAGVKSAFF
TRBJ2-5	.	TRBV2	CASRGEMASLQETQYF
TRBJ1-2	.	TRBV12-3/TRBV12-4	CASSLVSNYGYTF
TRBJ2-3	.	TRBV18	CASSRREPTDTQYF
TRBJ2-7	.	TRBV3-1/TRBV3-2	CASSLWDGALIYEQYF
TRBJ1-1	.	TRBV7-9	CASSAPGHTEAFF
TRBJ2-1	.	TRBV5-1	CASSGQGWNNEQFF
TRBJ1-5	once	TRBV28	CASSPSSVGNQPQHF
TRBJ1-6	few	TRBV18	CASSPREGRDSPLHF
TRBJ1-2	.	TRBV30	CAWSVRAGRNGYTF
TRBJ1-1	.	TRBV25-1	CASRKDKNTEAFF
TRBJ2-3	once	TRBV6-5	CASSYAGNPTDTQYF
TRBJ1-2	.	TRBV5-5	CASSPTGQARYGYTF
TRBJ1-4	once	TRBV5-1	CASSLGTGGGPNEKLFF
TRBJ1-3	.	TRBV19	CASSSGSAFSGNTIYF
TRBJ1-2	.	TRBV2	CASKGQGGGYTF
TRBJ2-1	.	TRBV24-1	CATSDFAEGVWERSNEQFF
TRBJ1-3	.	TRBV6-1	CASREGSGNTIYF
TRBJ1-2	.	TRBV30	CAWQGIYGYTF
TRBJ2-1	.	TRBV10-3	CAISPSGRGALLSEQFF
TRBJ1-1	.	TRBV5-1	CASSLDRVQTEAFF
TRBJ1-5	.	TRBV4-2	CASSQDLNQPQHF
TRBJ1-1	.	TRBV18	CASSPGATEAFF
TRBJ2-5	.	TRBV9	CASSVGGEETQYF
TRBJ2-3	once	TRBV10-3	CAISENRGGHTDTQYF
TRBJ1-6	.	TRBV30	CAWEGGGGGRSSYNSPLHF
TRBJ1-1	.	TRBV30	CAWSKGQALMNTEAFF
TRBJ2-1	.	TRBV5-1	CASSPGQGAREQFF
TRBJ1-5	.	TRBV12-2	CASRFRGRGNGTGNQPQHF
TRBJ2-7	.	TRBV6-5	CASSPLRASSEQYF
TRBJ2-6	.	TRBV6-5	CASSYDVSGANVLTF
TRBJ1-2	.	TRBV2	CASSVRGAEYGYTF
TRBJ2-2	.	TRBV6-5	CASQGFTGELFF
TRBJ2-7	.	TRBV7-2	CASSLGGQVAYEQYF